This TCR beta chain was sequenced in a study of blood T cell repertoires in COVID-19. Study-level background: The samples span acute and convalescent COVID-19 from the United States, Italy and Spain.

Across about two dozen US areas, participants ranged in age from roughly 18 to 95 years. Cohort 3 recovery required two negative PCRs, clearance, or symptom resolution. CDR3 length equals 13 residues. Germline CDR1 is SGHRS and CDR2 is YFSETQ. Trimming took off 4 bases at V and 3 bases at J, with 11 bases between the two ends. Source study methods: The authors estimated nucleated cell counts from reference gene primer amplification. The method was immunoSEQ multiplex PCR; TCRdb's version includes in-frame clones alone and lacks a portion of them. V, J and clone size derive from that table, while D and trimming were established from the DNA sequence. The data show 370,000 or so clones, about 87% seen once.

The sequence was obtained from a man aged 25-45 years who had recovered from COVID-19. The sequencing input was PBMCs or T cells enriched from blood (not recorded which). The rearrangement uses TRBV5-1 and TRBJ2-7; a possible D gene is TRBD2 (6 bases). The CDR3 loop reads CASSLGLFYEQYF. The CDR3 coding sequence is TGCGCCAGCAGCCTGGGACTGTTCTACGAGCAGTACTTC.